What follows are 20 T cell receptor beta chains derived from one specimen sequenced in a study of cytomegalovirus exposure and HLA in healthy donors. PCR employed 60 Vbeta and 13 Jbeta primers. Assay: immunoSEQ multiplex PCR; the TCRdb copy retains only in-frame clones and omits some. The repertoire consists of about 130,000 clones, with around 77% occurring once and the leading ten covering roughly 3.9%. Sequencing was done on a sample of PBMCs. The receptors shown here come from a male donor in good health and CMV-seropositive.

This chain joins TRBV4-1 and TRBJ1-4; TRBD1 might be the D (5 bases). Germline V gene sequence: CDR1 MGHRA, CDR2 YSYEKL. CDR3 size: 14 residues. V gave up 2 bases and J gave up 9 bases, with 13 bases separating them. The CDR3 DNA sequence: TGCGCCAGCAGCCAACCTCGACAGAGCCAAAAACTGTTTTTT. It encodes CASSQPRQSQKLFF.

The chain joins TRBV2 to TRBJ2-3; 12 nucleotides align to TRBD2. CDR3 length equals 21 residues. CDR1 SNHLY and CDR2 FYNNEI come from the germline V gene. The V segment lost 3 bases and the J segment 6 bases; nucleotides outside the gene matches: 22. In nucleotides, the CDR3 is TGTGCCAGCAGTGATGGGGGGCTGACTAGCGGGGGATTACCAGCACATGATACGCAGTATTTT. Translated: CASSDGGLTSGGLPAHDTQYF.

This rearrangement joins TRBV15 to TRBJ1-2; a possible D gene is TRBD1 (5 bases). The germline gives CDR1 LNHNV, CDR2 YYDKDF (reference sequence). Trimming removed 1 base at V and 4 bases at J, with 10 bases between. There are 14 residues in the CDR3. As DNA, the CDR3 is TGTGCCACCAGCAGAGGGGAAGGGGCCTATGGCTACACCTTC. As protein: CATSRGEGAYGYTF.

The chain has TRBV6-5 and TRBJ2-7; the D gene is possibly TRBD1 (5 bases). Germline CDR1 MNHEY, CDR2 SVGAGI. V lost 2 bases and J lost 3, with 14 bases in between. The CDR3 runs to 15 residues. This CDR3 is CASSYGAGGVYEQYF. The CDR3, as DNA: TGTGCCAGCAGTTACGGGGCAGGCGGCGTCTACGAGCAGTACTTC.

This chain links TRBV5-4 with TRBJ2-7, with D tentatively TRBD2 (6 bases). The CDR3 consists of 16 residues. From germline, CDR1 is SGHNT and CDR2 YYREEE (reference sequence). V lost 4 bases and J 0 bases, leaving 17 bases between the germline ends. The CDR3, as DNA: TGTGCCAGCAGCACCAATAAGCCTAGCGACTCCTACGAGCAGTACTTC. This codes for CASSTNKPSDSYEQYF.

The CDR3 DNA reads as TGTGCCAGCAGTTTAGGGGGGGTCACTGAAGCTTTCTTT. This codes for CASSLGGVTEAFF. J is TRBJ1-1 and V is TRBV27, with D perhaps matching TRBD1 (5 bases). Trimming pared 2 bases from V and 4 bases from J, leaving 8 bases between. This CDR3 is built from 13 residues. From germline, CDR1 is MNHEY and CDR2 SMNVEV (reference sequence).

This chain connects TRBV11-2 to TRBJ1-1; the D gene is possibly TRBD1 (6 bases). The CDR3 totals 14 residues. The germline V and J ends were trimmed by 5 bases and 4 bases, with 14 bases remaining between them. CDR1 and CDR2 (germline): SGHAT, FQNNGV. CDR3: CASSIGGPGTEAFF. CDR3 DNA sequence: TGTGCCAGCAGCATCGGGGGGCCAGGCACTGAAGCTTTCTTT.

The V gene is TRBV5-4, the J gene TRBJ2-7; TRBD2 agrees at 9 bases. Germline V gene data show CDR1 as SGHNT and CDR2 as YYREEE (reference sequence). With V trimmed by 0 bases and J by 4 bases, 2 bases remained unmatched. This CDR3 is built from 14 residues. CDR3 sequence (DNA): TGTGCCAGCAGCTTGGATAGCGGGAGTTACGAGCAGTACTTC. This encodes CASSLDSGSYEQYF.

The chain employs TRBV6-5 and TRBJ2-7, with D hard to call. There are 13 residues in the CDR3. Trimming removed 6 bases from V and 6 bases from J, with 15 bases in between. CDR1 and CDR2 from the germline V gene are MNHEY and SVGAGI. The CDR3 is CASSLLPSLEQYF. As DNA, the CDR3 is TGTGCCAGCAGCCTCCTCCCCAGTCTCGAGCAGTACTTC.

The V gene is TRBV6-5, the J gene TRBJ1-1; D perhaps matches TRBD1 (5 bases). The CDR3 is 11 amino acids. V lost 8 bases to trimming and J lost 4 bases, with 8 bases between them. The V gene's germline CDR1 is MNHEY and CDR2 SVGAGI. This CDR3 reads CASSRGTEAFF. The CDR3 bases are TGTGCCAGCTCTAGGGGCACTGAAGCTTTCTTT.

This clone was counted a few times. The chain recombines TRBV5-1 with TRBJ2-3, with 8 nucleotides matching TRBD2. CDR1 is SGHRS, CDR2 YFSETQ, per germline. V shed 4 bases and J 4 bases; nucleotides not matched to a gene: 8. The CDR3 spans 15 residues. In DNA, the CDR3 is TGCGCCAGCAGCCCGGGAGGGCCCGGGGCAGATACGCAGTATTTT. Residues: CASSPGGPGADTQYF.

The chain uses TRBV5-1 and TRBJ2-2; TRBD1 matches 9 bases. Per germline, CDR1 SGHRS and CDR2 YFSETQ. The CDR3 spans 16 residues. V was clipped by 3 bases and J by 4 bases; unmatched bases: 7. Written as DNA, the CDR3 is TGCGCCAGCAGCTGGGGACAGGGAGTCCGCACCGGGGAGCTGTTTTTT. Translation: CASSWGQGVRTGELFF.

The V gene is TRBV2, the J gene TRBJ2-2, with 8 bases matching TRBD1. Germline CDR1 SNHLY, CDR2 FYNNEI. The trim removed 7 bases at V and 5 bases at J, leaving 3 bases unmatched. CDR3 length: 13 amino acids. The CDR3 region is CASTRDRTGELFF. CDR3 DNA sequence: TGTGCCAGCACCAGGGACAGGACCGGGGAGCTGTTTTTT.

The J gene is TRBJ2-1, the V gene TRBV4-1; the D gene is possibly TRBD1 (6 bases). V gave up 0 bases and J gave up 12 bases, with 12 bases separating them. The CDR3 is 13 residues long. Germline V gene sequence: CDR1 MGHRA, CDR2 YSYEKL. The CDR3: CASSQDRDMGQFF. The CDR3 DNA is TGCGCCAGCAGCCAAGACCGGGACATGGGGCAGTTCTTC.

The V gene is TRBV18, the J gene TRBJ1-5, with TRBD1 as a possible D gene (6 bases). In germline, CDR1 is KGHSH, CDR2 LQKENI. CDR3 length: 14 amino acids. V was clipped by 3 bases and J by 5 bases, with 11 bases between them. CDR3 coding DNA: TGTGCCAGCTCACCGGGGGGGGCATATCAGCCCCAGCATTTT. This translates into CASSPGGAYQPQHF.

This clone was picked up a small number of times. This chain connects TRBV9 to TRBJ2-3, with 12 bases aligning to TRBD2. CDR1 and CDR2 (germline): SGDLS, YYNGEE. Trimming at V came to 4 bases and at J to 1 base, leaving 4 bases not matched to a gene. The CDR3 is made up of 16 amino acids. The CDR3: CASSPRTSGGTDTQYF. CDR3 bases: TGTGCCAGCAGCCCCAGGACTAGCGGGGGCACAGATACGCAGTATTTT.

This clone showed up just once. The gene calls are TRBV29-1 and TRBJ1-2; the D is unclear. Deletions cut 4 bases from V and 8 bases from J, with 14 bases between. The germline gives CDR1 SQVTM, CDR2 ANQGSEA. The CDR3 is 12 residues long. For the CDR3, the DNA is TGCAGCGTTGTTAGCGACCTCAGGGGCTACACCTTC. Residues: CSVVSDLRGYTF.

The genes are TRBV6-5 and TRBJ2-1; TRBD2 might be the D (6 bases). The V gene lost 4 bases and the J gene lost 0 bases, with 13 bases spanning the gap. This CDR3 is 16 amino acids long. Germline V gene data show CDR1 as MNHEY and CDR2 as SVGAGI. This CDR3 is CASSSGLTSSYNEQFF. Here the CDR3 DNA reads TGTGCCAGCAGTTCGGGACTGACGAGCTCCTACAATGAGCAGTTCTTC.

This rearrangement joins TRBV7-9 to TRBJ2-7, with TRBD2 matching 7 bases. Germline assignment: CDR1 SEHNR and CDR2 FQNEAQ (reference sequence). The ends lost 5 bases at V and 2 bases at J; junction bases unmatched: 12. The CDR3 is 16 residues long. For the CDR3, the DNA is TGTGCCAGCAGCGAGTGGGGGGGTCAACGAACCTACGAGCAGTACTTC. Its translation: CASSEWGGQRTYEQYF. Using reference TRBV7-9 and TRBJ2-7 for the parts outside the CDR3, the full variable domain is DTGVSQNPRHKITKRGQNVTFRCDPISEHNRLYWYRQTLGQGPEFLTYFQNEAQLEKSRLLSDRFSAERPKGSFSTLEIQRTEQGDSAMYLCASSEWGGQRTYEQYFGPGTRLTVT.

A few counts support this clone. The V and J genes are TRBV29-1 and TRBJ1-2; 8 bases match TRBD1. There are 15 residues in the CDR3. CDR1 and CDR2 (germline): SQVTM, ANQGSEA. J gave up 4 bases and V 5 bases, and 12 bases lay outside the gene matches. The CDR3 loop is CSVYGPGGFGYGYTF. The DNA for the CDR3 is TGCAGCGTTTATGGCCCAGGGGGCTTTGGCTATGGCTACACCTTC. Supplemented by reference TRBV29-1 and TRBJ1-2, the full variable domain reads SAVISQKPSRDICQRGTSLTIQCQVDSQVTMMFWYRQQPGQSLTLIATANQGSEATYESGFVIDKFPISRPNLTFSTLTVSNMSPEDSSIYLCSVYGPGGFGYGYTFGSGTRLTVV.